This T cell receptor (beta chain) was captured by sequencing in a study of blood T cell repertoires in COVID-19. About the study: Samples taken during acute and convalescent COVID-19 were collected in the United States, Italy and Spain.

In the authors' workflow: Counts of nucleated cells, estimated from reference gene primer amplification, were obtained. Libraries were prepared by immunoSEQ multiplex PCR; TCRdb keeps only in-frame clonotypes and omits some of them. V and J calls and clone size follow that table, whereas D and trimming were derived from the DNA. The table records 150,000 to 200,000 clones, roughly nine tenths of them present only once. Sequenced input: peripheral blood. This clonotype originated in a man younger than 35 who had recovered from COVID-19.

CDR3 amino acids: CASTEGDSGNTIYF. CDR3 DNA: TGCGCCAGCACCGAGGGGGATTCTGGAAACACCATATATTTT. This chain connects TRBV5-1 to TRBJ1-3; possibly TRBD1 for D (6 bases). Germline CDR1 reads SGHRS; CDR2 reads YFSETQ. The CDR3 sequence is 14 residues long. The germline V and J ends were trimmed by 6 bases and 1 base, with 11 bases remaining between them.